This note documents a single TCR beta chain sequence. Authors' methods: Quantification of nucleated cells was approximated via reference gene primer amplification. Measured with immunoSEQ multiplex PCR; TCRdb has only the in-frame clones, and not every one. The V and J calls and clone size come from that table; D and trimming were worked out from the DNA. The sample carries about 81,000 clones, about 71% recorded once. These data are taken from a study of blood T cell repertoires in COVID-19. Study-level background: COVID-19 samples, acute and convalescent, were from the United States, Italy and Spain. The cDNA or gDNA used as material had been derived from T cells, B-cell-depleted T cells, or PBMCs.

With 7 bases clipped from V and 5 bases from J, the junction kept 4 bases outside the gene matches. The CDR3 has 13 residues. CDR1 is SNHLY, CDR2 FYNNEI, per germline. This chain joins TRBV2 and TRBJ1-5; 8 positions agree with TRBD1. Material for sequencing was peripheral blood. This receptor was taken from a woman in her forties or fifties with acute or convalescent COVID-19. The CDR3 DNA reads as TGTGCCAGCAATGGACAGGGTGATCAGCCCCAGCATTTT. Translation: CASNGQGDQPQHF.